The rows below give T cell receptor beta chains drawn from one sample of a study of neurological immune-mediated disorders. TCRdb redid the calling of the 5' RACE reads with MiXCR, one entry per CDR3 protein. The sample records under 80,000 distinct CDR3 sequences, over 12% being singletons. The sample taken for sequencing was PBMCs. These receptors all stem from a woman aged 50 to 60 in good health. The conserved cysteine and the conserved F or W are not part of the CDR3 here. Each record gives: CDR3 protein, J gene, V gene.

AISEPPGSSQF TRBJ2-1 TRBV10-3
ASSEDTTRAGQY TRBJ2-7 TRBV6-1
SARAGTSGLWSYEQY TRBJ2-7 TRBV20-1
ASSLEGWGFLGSPLH TRBJ1-6 TRBV7-8
ASSLQAGVSYEQY TRBJ2-7 TRBV5-1
ASSTGPLSNEQF TRBJ2-1 TRBV7-3
ASSLMTGTGDNEQF TRBJ2-1 TRBV5-1
ASTTRRGGYEQY TRBJ2-7 TRBV7-2
ASSYSSTGPYEQY TRBJ2-7 TRBV6-6
ASSQGLTGTSGSKSYNEQF TRBJ2-1 TRBV3-1
ASSQRTDSYEQY TRBJ2-7 TRBV5-5
ASSQATGELF - TRBV3-1
ASSSPGLAGGEQY TRBJ2-7 TRBV7-9
ASSRDLSYNEQF TRBJ2-1 TRBV5-1
ASSSTGISGETQY TRBJ2-5 TRBV12-3/TRBV12-4
ASSSTAGNTDTQY TRBJ2-3 TRBV5-1
ATSDPREAGNYNEQF TRBJ2-1 TRBV24-1
AHSDRDSSYNEQF TRBJ2-1 TRBV10-3
ASSIRDPQSYNEQF TRBJ2-1 TRBV7-8
ASSLPGTNTEAF TRBJ1-1 TRBV5-1
AIALAERGTDTQY TRBJ2-3 TRBV10-3
ASSLTSYEQF TRBJ2-1 TRBV28
ASTNPMRGYNEQF TRBJ2-1 TRBV6-5